These 12 T cell receptor beta chains came from one sample sequenced in a study of T-cell reconstitution after alpha-beta-depleted transplantation in children. Construction of the TCRbeta library involved unique molecular identifiers. MiXCR, applied by TCRdb to the PCR reads, yields one record per CDR3 protein. The sample includes 300,000 to 350,000 distinct CDR3 sequences, 15% to 20% of them seen just once. Sequencing was performed on PBMCs, mostly from graft donor cells, taken 360 days after TCRalphabeta/CD19-depleted stem cell transplant. Receptors originate from a male patient between 2 and 15 years old who had a stem cell transplant for acute lymphoblastic leukemia, so the T cells may come from the graft donor.

This clonotype was recorded a few times. V and J are TRBV27 and TRBJ1-5, with D unresolved. CDR1 and CDR2 from the germline V gene are MNHEY and SMNVEV (reference sequence). V was shortened by 2 bases and J by 8 bases, with 4 bases between the two germline ends. There are 11 residues in the CDR3. In nucleotides, the CDR3 is TGTGCCAGCAGTTTACGGGAGCCCCAGCATTTT. This codes for CASSLREPQHF.

This clonotype was counted only a few times. J is TRBJ2-7 and V is TRBV9, with 8 positions matching TRBD2. The ends lost 1 base at V and 5 bases at J; junction bases unmatched: 5. Germline V lookup: CDR1 SGDLS, CDR2 YYNGEE. The CDR3 has 14 amino acids. The CDR3, as DNA: TGTGCCAGCAGCGTACTAGCGGGCGGGGACGAGCAGTACTTC. Amino acid sequence: CASSVLAGGDEQYF.

The chain joins TRBV20-1 to TRBJ2-2; a weak D match, TRBD1 (6 bases). This CDR3 is built from 18 residues. Germline CDR1 DFQATT, CDR2 SNEGSKA (reference sequence). Trimming pared 2 bases from V and 11 bases from J, leaving 30 bases between. This CDR3 reads CSARPPGHSANTGVELFF. DNA of the CDR3: TGCAGTGCTAGACCGCCGGGACATTCCGCGAACACCGGGGTAGAGCTGTTTTTT.

This clonotype was seen only a few times. The V and J genes are TRBV25-1 and TRBJ2-7; TRBD1 might be the D (6 bases). The CDR3 is 15 residues long. The germline V gene has CDR1 MGHDK and CDR2 SYGVNS. Deletions cut 4 bases from V and 0 bases from J, with 13 bases between. The DNA of the CDR3 is TGTGCCAGCAGTGCTAACTACAGGGACTCCTACGAGCAGTACTTC. Translating gives CASSANYRDSYEQYF.

This clonotype has just a few counts. The chain recombines TRBV6-2 or TRBV6-3 with TRBJ2-1; 8 bases map to TRBD2. The CDR3 runs 17 residues. Germline CDR1 and CDR2: MNHEY and SVGEGT. Losses at the gene ends were 5 bases for V and 2 bases for J; bases not matched to a gene: 11. DNA for the CDR3: TGTGCCAGCAGTACCTGGACTAGCCGAGCCCCCTACAATGAGCAGTTCTTC. Amino acid sequence: CASSTWTSRAPYNEQFF.

The sample holds a few counts of this clonotype. The chain links TRBV5-1 to TRBJ2-1, with 8 nucleotides matching TRBD2. This CDR3 has 16 amino acids. Germline lookup yields CDR1 SGHRS and CDR2 YFSETQ. Trimming removed 0 bases from V and 7 bases from J; junction bases left unmatched: 9. The CDR3 coding sequence is TGCGCCAGCAGCTTGGCCAGCGGGAGTAGTGGAAATGAGCAGTTCTTC. This codes for CASSLASGSSGNEQFF.

J is TRBJ2-7 and V is TRBV5-1; D could derive from TRBD1 or TRBD2 (5 bases each). Trimming removed 3 bases from V and 3 bases from J, with 16 bases in between. CDR3 length: 15 amino acids. Germline CDR1 reads SGHRS; CDR2 reads YFSETQ. The CDR3 here is CASSYYSGTNYEQYF. The CDR3, as DNA: TGCGCCAGCAGCTATTATTCAGGGACCAACTACGAGCAGTACTTC.

The CDR3 is CASSLGIWGTDTQYF. The CDR3 DNA sequence: TGTGCCAGCAGCTTAGGGATCTGGGGCACAGATACGCAGTATTTT. The V and J genes are TRBV7-2 and TRBJ2-3; no clear D. This CDR3 has 15 residues. V lost 1 base to trimming and J lost 1 base, with 9 bases between them. CDR1 is SGHTA and CDR2 is FQGNSA in the germline V gene. The variable domain in full, with the rest retrieved from reference TRBV7-2 and TRBJ2-3, is GAGVSQSPSNKVTEKGKDVELRCDPISGHTALYWYRQSLGQGLEFLIYFQGNSAPDKSGLPSDRFSAERTGGSVSTLTIQRTQQEDSAVYLCASSLGIWGTDTQYFGPGTRLTVL.

The chain uses TRBV28 and TRBJ1-3; the match to TRBD1 covers 9 bases. From germline, CDR1 is MDHEN and CDR2 SYDVKM. The length of the CDR3 is 15 residues. V was pared by 6 bases and J by 7 bases, with 10 bases of the junction left unmatched. Here the CDR3 reads CASSDLDRGGNTIYF. In nucleotides, the CDR3 is TGTGCCAGCAGCGACCTGGACAGGGGTGGGAACACCATATATTTT.

V usage is TRBV20-1 and J usage is TRBJ2-7; TRBD1 might be the D (5 bases). Trimming left V 6 bases short and J 0 bases short, with 12 bases between. CDR3 length: 13 amino acids. Germline CDR1 reads DFQATT; CDR2 reads SNEGSKA (reference sequence). Here the CDR3 DNA reads TGCAGTGCGGGGCTTCGTGGCTCCTACGAGCAGTACTTC. The encoded protein is CSAGLRGSYEQYF.

This clonotype was observed a few times. The chain employs TRBV12-3 or TRBV12-4 and TRBJ2-5, with TRBD1 identical over 9 bases. The CDR3 is made up of 15 amino acids. Losses at the gene ends were 1 base for V and 2 bases for J; bases not matched to a gene: 2. The chain's CDR3 is CASSLVGQGQETQYF. The DNA of the CDR3 is TGTGCCAGCAGTTTAGTAGGACAGGGGCAAGAGACCCAGTACTTC.

V and J are TRBV28 and TRBJ2-3; 7 nucleotides match TRBD2. The CDR3 consists of 17 residues. V was pared by 3 bases and J by 2 bases, with 11 bases of the junction left unmatched. CDR1 and CDR2 (germline): MDHEN, SYDVKM. In nucleotides, the CDR3 is TGTGCCAGCAGTTTTGGGGGACTACAAACCCTCACAGATACGCAGTATTTT. It is translated as CASSFGGLQTLTDTQYF.